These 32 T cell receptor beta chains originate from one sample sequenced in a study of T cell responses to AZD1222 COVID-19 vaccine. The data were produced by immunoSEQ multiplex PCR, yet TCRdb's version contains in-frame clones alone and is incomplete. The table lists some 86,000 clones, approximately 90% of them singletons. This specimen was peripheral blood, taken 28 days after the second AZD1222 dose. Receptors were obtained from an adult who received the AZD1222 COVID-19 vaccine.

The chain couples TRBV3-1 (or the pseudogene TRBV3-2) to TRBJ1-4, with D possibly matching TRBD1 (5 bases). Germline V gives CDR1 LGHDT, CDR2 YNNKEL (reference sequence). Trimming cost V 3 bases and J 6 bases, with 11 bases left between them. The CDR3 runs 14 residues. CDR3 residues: CASSQWGGDEKLFF. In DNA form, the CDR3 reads TGTGCCAGCAGCCAGTGGGGAGGGGATGAAAAACTGTTTTTT.

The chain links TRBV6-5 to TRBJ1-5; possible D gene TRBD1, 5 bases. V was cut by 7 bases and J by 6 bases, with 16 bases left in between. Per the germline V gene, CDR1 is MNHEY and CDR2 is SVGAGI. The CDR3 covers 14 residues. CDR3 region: CASNQGLGSQPQHF. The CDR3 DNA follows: TGTGCCAGCAACCAGGGTCTCGGGAGTCAGCCCCAGCATTTT.

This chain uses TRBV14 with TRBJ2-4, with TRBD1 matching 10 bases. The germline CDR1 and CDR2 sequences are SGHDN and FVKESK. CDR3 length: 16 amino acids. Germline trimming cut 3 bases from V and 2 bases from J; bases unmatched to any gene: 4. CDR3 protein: CASSQTGGASKNIQYF. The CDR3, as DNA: TGTGCCAGCAGCCAGACAGGGGGCGCGTCCAAAAACATTCAGTACTTC.

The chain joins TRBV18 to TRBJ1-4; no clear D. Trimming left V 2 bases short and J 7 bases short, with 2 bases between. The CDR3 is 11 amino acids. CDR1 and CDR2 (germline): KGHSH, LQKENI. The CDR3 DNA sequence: TGTGCCAGCTCACCAGGTGAAAAACTGTTTTTT. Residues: CASSPGEKLFF.

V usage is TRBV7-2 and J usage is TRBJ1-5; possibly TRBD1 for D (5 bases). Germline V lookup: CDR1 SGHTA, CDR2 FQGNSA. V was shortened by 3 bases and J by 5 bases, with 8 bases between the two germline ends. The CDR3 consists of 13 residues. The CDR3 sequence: CASSFRDHQPQHF. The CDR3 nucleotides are TGTGCCAGCAGCTTCAGGGATCATCAGCCCCAGCATTTT.

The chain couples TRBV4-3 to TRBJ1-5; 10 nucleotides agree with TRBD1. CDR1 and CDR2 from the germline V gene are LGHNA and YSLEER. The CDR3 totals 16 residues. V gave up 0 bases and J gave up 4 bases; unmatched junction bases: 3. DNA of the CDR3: TGCGCCAGCAGCCAAGATGACAGGGGGCAAAATCAGCCCCAGCATTTT. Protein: CASSQDDRGQNQPQHF.

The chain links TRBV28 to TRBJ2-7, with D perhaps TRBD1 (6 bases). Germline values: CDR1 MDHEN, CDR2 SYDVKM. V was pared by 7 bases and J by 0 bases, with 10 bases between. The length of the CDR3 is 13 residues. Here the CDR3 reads CASKGVNSYEQYF. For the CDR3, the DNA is TGTGCCAGCAAGGGGGTGAACTCCTACGAGCAGTACTTC.

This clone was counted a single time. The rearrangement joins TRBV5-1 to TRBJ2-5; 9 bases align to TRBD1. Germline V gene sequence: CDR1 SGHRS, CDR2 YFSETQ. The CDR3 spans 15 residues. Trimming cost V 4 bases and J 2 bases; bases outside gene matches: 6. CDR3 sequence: CASSPGQGSQETQYF. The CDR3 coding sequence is TGCGCCAGCAGCCCGGGACAGGGTAGTCAAGAGACCCAGTACTTC. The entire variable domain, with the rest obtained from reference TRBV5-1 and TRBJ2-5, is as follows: KAGVTQTPRYLIKTRGQQVTLSCSPISGHRSVSWYQQTPGQGLQFLFEYFSETQRNKGNFPGRFSGRQFSNSRSEMNVSTLELGDSALYLCASSPGQGSQETQYFGPGTRLLVL.

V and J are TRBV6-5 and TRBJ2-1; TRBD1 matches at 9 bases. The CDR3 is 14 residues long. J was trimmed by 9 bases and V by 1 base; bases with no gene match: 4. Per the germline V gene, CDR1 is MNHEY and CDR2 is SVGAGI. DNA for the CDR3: TGTGCCAGCAGTTACTTACAGGGGGCGGGTGAGCAGTTCTTC. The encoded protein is CASSYLQGAGEQFF.

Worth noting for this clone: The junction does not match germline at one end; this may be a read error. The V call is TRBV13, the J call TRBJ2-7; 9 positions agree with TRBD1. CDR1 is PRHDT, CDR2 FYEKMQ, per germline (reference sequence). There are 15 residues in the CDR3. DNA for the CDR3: TGTGCCAGCAGCTTAGGGGGACAGGGCTCCAACGAGCAGTACTTC. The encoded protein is CASSLGGQGSNEQYF.

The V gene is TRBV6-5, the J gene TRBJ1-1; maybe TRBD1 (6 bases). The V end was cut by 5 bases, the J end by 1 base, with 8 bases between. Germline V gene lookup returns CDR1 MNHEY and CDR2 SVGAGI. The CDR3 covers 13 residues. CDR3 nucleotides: TGTGCCAGCAGTAGGGGACAGAACACTGAAGCTTTCTTT. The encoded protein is CASSRGQNTEAFF.

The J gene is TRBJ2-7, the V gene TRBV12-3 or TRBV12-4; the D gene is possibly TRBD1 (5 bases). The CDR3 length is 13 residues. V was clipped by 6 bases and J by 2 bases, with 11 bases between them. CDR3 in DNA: TGTGCCAGCAGATCCGGACACACCTACGAGCAGTACTTC. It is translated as CASRSGHTYEQYF.

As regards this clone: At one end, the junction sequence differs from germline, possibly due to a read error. For the CDR3, the DNA is TGTGCCAGCAGCGTAGGCAGGAACGCTGAAGCTTTCTTT. It yields the protein CASSVGRNAEAFF. V usage is TRBV9 and J usage is TRBJ1-1, with D unresolved. The germline CDR1 and CDR2 sequences are SGDLS and YYNGEE. This CDR3 region has 13 residues.

CDR3 sequence reads: CASAGTVNTEAFF. CDR3 nucleotides: TGTGCCAGCGCGGGGACGGTGAACACTGAAGCTTTCTTT. The chain employs TRBV18 and TRBJ1-1; maybe TRBD1 (5 bases). The germline V and J ends were trimmed by 8 bases and 0 bases, with 10 bases remaining between them. The germline CDR1 and CDR2 sequences are KGHSH and LQKENI. This CDR3 spans 13 amino acids.

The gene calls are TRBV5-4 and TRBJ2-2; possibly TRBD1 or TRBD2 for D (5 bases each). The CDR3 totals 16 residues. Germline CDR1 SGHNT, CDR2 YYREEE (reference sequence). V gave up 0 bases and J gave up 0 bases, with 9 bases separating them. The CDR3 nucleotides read TGTGCCAGCAGCTTGGGGGGACGCACGAACACCGGGGAGCTGTTTTTT. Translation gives CASSLGGRTNTGELFF.

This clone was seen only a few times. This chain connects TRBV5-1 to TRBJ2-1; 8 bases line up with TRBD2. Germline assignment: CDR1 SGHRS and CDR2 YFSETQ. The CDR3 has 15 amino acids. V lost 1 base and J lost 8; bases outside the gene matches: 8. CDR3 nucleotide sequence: TGCGCCAGCAGCTTGTCGGGGGGGACCGCCTATGAGCAGTTCTTC. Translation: CASSLSGGTAYEQFF.

DNA for the CDR3: TGTGCCAGCAGTGATTGGGGACGGTCTGAAAAACTGTTTTTT. Translating it yields CASSDWGRSEKLFF. The rearrangement joins TRBV6-1 to TRBJ1-4, with D perhaps TRBD1 (5 bases). The CDR3 has 14 amino acids. Germline values: CDR1 MNHNS, CDR2 SASEGT. Trimming took 3 bases from V and 7 from J, leaving 12 bases between them.

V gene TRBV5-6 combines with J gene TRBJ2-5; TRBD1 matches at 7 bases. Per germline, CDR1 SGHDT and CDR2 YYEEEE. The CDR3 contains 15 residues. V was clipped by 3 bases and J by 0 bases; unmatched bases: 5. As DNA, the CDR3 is TGTGCCAGCAGCTATATTGACAGGGACCAAGAGACCCAGTACTTC. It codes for CASSYIDRDQETQYF.

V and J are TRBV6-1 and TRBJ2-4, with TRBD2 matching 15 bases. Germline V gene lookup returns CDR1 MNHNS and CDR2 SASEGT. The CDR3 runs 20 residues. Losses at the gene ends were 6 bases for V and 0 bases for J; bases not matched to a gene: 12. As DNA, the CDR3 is TGTGCCAGCAGGGAAACTCCGGGACTAGCGGGGGGATTAGCCAAAAACATTCAGTACTTC. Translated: CASRETPGLAGGLAKNIQYF.

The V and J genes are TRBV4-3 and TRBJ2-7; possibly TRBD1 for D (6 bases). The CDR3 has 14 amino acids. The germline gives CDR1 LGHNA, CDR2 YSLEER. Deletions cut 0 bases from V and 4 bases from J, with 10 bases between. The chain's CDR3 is CASSQDARGYEQYF. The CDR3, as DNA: TGCGCCAGCAGCCAAGATGCAAGGGGGTACGAGCAGTACTTC.

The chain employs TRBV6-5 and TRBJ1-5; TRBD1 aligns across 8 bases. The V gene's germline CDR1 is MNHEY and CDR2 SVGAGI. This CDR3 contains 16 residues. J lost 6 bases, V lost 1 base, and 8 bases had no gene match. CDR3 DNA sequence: TGTGCCAGCAGTTACTTTGTCCAGGGGGCGGGTCAGCCCCAGCATTTT. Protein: CASSYFVQGAGQPQHF.

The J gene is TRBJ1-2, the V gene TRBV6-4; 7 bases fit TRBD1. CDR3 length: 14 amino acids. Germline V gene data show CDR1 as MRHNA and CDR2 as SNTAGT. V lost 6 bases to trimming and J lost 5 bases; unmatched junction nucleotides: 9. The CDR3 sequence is CASSRDSSSYGYTF. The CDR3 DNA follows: TGTGCCAGCAGCAGGGACAGCAGCTCTTATGGCTACACCTTC.

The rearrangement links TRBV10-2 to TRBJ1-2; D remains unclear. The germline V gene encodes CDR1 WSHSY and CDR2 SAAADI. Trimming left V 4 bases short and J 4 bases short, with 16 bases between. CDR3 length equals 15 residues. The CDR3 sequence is CASSVTQTSSYGYTF. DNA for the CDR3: TGCGCCAGCAGTGTAACACAGACCTCCTCCTATGGCTACACCTTC.

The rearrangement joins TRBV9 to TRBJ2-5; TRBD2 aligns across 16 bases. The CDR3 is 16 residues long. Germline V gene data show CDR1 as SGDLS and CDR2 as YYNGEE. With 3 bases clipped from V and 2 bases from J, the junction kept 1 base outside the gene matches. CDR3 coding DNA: TGTGCCAGCAGCGAGGGACTAGCGGGGGGGCAAGAGACCCAGTACTTC. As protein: CASSEGLAGGQETQYF.

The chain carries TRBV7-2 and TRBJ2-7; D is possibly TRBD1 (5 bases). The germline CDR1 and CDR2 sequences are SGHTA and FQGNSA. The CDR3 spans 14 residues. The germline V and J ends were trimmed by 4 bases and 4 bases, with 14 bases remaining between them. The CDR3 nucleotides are TGTGCCAGCAGCTCCAGTCAGGGAATTTACGAGCAGTACTTC. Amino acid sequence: CASSSSQGIYEQYF.

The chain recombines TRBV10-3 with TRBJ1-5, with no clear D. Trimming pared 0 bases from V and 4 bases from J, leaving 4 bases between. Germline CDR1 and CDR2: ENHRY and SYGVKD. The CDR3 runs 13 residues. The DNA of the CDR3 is TGTGCCATCAGTGAGTCGATAAATCAGCCCCAGCATTTT. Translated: CAISESINQPQHF.

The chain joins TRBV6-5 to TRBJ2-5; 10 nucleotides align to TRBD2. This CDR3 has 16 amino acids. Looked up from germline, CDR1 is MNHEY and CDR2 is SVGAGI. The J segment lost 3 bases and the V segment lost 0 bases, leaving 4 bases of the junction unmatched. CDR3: CASSYSFLAGEETQYF. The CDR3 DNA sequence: TGTGCCAGCAGTTACTCGTTTCTAGCGGGGGAAGAGACCCAGTACTTC.

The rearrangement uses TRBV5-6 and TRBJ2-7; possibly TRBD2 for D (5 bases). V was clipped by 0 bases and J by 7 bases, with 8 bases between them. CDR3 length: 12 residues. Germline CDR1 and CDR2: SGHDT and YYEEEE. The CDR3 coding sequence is TGTGCCAGCAGCTTGGTAAGAGGGGAGCAGTACTTC. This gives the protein CASSLVRGEQYF.

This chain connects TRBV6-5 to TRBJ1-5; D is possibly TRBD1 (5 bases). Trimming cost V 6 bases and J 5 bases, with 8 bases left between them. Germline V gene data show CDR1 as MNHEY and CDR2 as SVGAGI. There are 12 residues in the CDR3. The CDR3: CASRAGDQPQHF. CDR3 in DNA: TGTGCCAGCAGGGCGGGGGATCAGCCCCAGCATTTT.

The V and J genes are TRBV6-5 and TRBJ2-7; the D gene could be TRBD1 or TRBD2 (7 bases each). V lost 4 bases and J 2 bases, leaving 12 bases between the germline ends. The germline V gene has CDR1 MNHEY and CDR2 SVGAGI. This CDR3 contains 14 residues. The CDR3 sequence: CASSSRGGTYEQYF. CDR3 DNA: TGTGCCAGCAGTTCCAGGGGGGGAACCTACGAGCAGTACTTC.

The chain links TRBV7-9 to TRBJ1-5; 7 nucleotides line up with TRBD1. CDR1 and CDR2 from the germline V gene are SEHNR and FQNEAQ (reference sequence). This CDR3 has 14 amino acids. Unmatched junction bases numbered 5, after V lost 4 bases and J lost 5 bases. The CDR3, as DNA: TGTGCCAGCAGCTCGGACAGGAACTATCAGCCCCAGCATTTT. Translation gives CASSSDRNYQPQHF.

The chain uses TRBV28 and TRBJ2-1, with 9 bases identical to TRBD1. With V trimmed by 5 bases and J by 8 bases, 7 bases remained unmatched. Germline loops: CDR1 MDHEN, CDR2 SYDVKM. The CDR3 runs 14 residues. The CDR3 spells CASSPLGQGYEQFF. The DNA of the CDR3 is TGTGCCAGCAGTCCACTGGGACAGGGATATGAGCAGTTCTTC.